This T cell receptor (beta chain) was captured by sequencing in a study of T-cell reconstitution after alpha-beta-depleted transplantation in children. Study-level results: Some patients' high day-60 TCRbeta diversity was attributed to recipient cells surviving conditioning. The main origin of T-cell counts and diversity one year after transplant was newly produced T cells. Several hundred graft clones that had expanded were reportedly the source of alpha-beta T cells about two months after transplant.

During its preparation, the TCRbeta library received unique molecular identifiers. TCRdb independently ran MiXCR on the PCR reads; one entry per CDR3 protein. The sample contains hundreds of thousands of distinct CDR3 sequences, approximately 8% of which appear only once. This clonotype was counted only a few times. Antigen specificity is unknown. The V segment lost 6 bases and the J segment 1 base; nucleotides outside the gene matches: 10. The germline gives CDR1 LGHNA, CDR2 YNFKEQ. The CDR3 has 16 residues. The receptor was derived from a male patient between 2 and 9 years old who had a stem cell transplant for acute myeloid leukemia, so the T cells may come from the graft donor. The V and J genes are TRBV4-2 and TRBJ2-7; 9 bases map to TRBD1. The specimen was PBMCs, mostly from graft donor cells, collected 360 days after TCRalphabeta/CD19-depleted stem cell transplant. CDR3 sequence (DNA): TGTGCCAGCAGTAGGAGGCCGGGACAGGGATCCTACGAGCAGTACTTC. Translating it yields CASSRRPGQGSYEQYF.